This record covers a single T cell receptor (beta chain). This sample is drawn from a study of Ad26.COV2.S vaccination and SARS-CoV-2 variants. Profiling relied on immunoSEQ multiplex PCR, and the TCRdb table lists in-frame clones only, not all of them. The sample carries about 500,000 clones, around 89% recorded once. Treatment described: roughly 19 received Ad26.COV2.S at low or high dose, single or two shots; 5 received placebo; per-sample allocation not given. Each sample was drawn 63 days after the first injection (of vaccine or placebo). This sequence was found in a person aged 18 to 65 who received the Ad26.COV2.S COVID-19 vaccine or a placebo. Sequences were derived from peripheral blood, sampled in a trial of Ad26.COV2.S vaccine versus placebo.

This CDR3 is CASSLVPTGSGDTEAFF. The DNA for the CDR3 is TGTGCCAGCAGCTTAGTACCGACAGGGTCTGGCGACACTGAAGCTTTCTTT. The V call is TRBV7-2, the J call TRBJ1-1, with TRBD1 matching over 7 bases. V shed 1 base, J shed 3 bases, and the junction held 11 bases outside the gene matches. Per germline, CDR1 SGHTA and CDR2 FQGNSA. This CDR3 has 17 residues.